This TCR beta chain was captured in a study of identical twins. This clonotype was seen at least ten times. No antigen is known for it. The CDR3 has 17 residues. V dropped 3 bases and J dropped 3 bases, with 18 bases sitting between them. The germline CDR1 and CDR2 sequences are MGHRA and YSYEKL. Findings of the study overall: Insertion counts were lower in abundant cord blood beta clonotypes, a trend that memory repertoires did not show.

TCRdb analysed the 5' RACE reads with MiXCR anew, one entry per CDR3 protein. This sample yields some 320,000 distinct CDR3 sequences, of which 9% to 15% are seen a single time; 7.2% belongs to the top ten. These data were also filed under a second study, of yellow fever vaccine responses in identical twins.

This clonotype was sampled from a woman aged 18-29 years in good health. The V call is TRBV4-1, the J call TRBJ1-3; a possible D gene is TRBD1 (6 bases). The sample consisted of CD8+ T cells sorted from blood. The CDR3, as DNA: TGCGCCAGCAGCCAGTATACGGACAGAGAGTTTGGAAACACCATATATTTT. Translated: CASSQYTDREFGNTIYF.